These T cell receptor beta chains were read from a single sample in a study of CD8 T cells in ankylosing spondylitis. In TCRdb, the 5' RACE reads were re-called with MiXCR into one record per CDR3 protein. The sample contains 700,000 to 1,000,000 distinct CDR3 sequences, about 10% of which appear only once. Source material: blood, either unsorted or a sorted T cell fraction (not recorded which). These receptor sequences come from a male donor with ankylosing spondylitis. CDR3s include the opening cysteine and the closing phenylalanine or tryptophan. The D gene is left open where the match is weak. Part of the rows lack a size; the others show once, few, many or a class for expanded clones.

j_call clone_size v_call d_call cdr3_nt cdr3_aa
TRBJ2-2 NA TRBV6-1 TRBD1 TGTGCCAGCAGTGACAGGGGGTTTCGGGGGGAGCTGTTTTTT CASSDRGFRGELFF
TRBJ2-7 few TRBV18 NA TGTGCCAGCTCACCAGGTTCTGACTCGGCGTACGAGCAGTACTTC CASSPGSDSAYEQYF
TRBJ2-5 few TRBV29-1 NA TGCAGCGCCAGCCGAGGGACGGAGACCCAGTACTTC CSASRGTETQYF
TRBJ2-7 many TRBV18 TRBD2 TGTGCCAGCTCATCCGGACTAGCAGATGCCTACGAGCAGTACTTC CASSSGLADAYEQYF
TRBJ2-1 few TRBV6-1 NA TGTGCCAGCAGTCGACTTATAACAACCCTCTACAATGAGCAGTTCTTC CASSRLITTLYNEQFF
TRBJ2-1 many TRBV5-1 NA TGCGCCAGCAGCTTGGGCCTAGTGGAGAATGAGCAGTTCTTC CASSLGLVENEQFF
TRBJ2-3 NA TRBV5-1 NA TGCGCCAGCAGCGTGCGGGTGAGGGATACGCAGTATTTT CASSVRVRDTQYF
TRBJ2-5 few TRBV7-2 NA TGTGCCAGCAGCTTAGTGCGGAGCCAAGAGACCCAGTACTTC CASSLVRSQETQYF
TRBJ1-2 few TRBV20-1 NA TGCAGTGCTAGAGATAATTTGGTCCCCAGGGGCTACACCTTC CSARDNLVPRGYTF
TRBJ2-1 NA TRBV28 NA TGTGCCAGCACCAAGGAGCAGAACTCCTACAATGAGCAGTTCTTC CASTKEQNSYNEQFF
TRBJ1-4 few TRBV18 NA TGTGCCAGCTCACCCGACCGGGGAGTACATCAACTGTTTTTT CASSPDRGVHQLFF
TRBJ1-2 many TRBV20-1 NA TGCAGTGCTAGCCCCAAGACGAGGGGTTGGTATGGCTACACCTTC CSASPKTRGWYGYTF
TRBJ2-5 NA TRBV6-2/TRBV6-3 NA TGTGCCAGCAGTTATCCGGACCCCACGGAGACCCAGTACTTC CASSYPDPTETQYF
TRBJ2-4 NA TRBV29-1 NA TGCAGCGTTGTCGGAGGACTAGCCAAAAACATTCAGTACTTC CSVVGGLAKNIQYF
TRBJ1-1 NA TRBV20-1 NA TGCAGTGCTATCAGGGATTTGAACACTGAAGCTTTCTTT CSAIRDLNTEAFF
TRBJ1-4 NA TRBV6-6 NA TGTGCCAGCGGTGCTTATGAAAAACTGTTTTTT CASGAYEKLFF
TRBJ2-1 many TRBV20-1 NA TGCAGTGCTAGAGCTTACAATGAGCAGTTCTTC CSARAYNEQFF
TRBJ2-1 NA TRBV7-9 TRBD2 TGTGCCAGCAGCCCCGGGGGGGGACGGCTGGACAATGAGCAGTTCTTC CASSPGGGRLDNEQFF
TRBJ2-3 few TRBV20-1 TRBD1 TGCAGTGCCGTTCGACAGGGTTTAGATACGCAGTATTTT CSAVRQGLDTQYF
TRBJ2-1 many TRBV29-1 TRBD2 TGCAGCGTTACTAGGACTAGCGGGAGCAGGGCCTACAATGAGCAGTTCTTC CSVTRTSGSRAYNEQFF
TRBJ1-1 many TRBV12-3/TRBV12-4 NA TGTGCCAGCAGTTCGGACTCAGCGGTGGGTGAAGCTTTCTTT CASSSDSAVGEAFF
TRBJ2-7 NA TRBV18 TRBD1 TGTGCCAGCTCACCATTTCAGGGGGACTACGAGCAGTACTTC CASSPFQGDYEQYF
TRBJ2-2 few TRBV5-5 NA TGTGCCAGCAGCTTGGAGGGGGGCCCGAACACCGGGGAGCTGTTTTTT CASSLEGGPNTGELFF
TRBJ2-5 NA TRBV19 NA TGTGCCAGTAGTATGTGGCAGGGACAAGAGACCCAGTACTTC CASSMWQGQETQYF
TRBJ2-1 few TRBV15 NA TGTGCCACCAGCCGACAGACCTACAATGAGCAGTTCTTC CATSRQTYNEQFF
TRBJ2-3 few TRBV6-2/TRBV6-3 NA TGTGCCAGCAGTTCGCCTTTATTGACTACCCTAGGCACAGATACGCAGTATTTT CASSSPLLTTLGTDTQYF
TRBJ2-1 NA TRBV6-1 TRBD1 TGTGCCAGCCGTCCGAGTGGACAGGGATTATACAATGAGCAGTTCTTC CASRPSGQGLYNEQFF
TRBJ1-1 many TRBV29-1 NA TGCAGCGTTCTTCGAATCACTGAAGCTTTCTTT CSVLRITEAFF
TRBJ1-4 many TRBV7-9 NA TGTGCCAGCAGCTTGGAGCCAGAAAAACTGTTTTTT CASSLEPEKLFF
TRBJ2-1 many TRBV27 NA TGTGCCAGCAGTTTCGCTAACTCCTACAATGAGCAGTTCTTC CASSFANSYNEQFF
TRBJ2-5 NA TRBV20-1 TRBD1 TGCAGTGCCCCAGGGGGCGAGGGGGAGGAGACCCAGTACTTC CSAPGGEGEETQYF
TRBJ2-3 many TRBV24-1 TRBD1 TGTGCCACCAGAGAGCAGGGGGCAGATACGCAGTATTTT CATREQGADTQYF
TRBJ1-5 few TRBV20-1 NA TGCAGTGCTAGCCATCAAGGGCCTCAGCCCCAGCATTTT CSASHQGPQPQHF
TRBJ2-2 few TRBV18 NA TGTGCCAGCTCACCGGGACTTCCCGACACCGGGGAGCTGTTTTTT CASSPGLPDTGELFF
TRBJ2-7 few TRBV20-1 TRBD2 TGCAGTGCTGGGACTAGCGGGGACCGGGAGCAGTACTTC CSAGTSGDREQYF
TRBJ2-2 NA TRBV4-3 TRBD1 TGCGCCAGCACCCTCGGACAGGGGAACACCGGGGAGCTGTTTTTT CASTLGQGNTGELFF
TRBJ1-4 NA TRBV6-5 NA TGTGCCAGCAGTTACTCGGGACACTTAAATGAAAAACTGTTTTTT CASSYSGHLNEKLFF
TRBJ2-3 many TRBV4-3 TRBD2 TGCGCCAGCAGCCGTTGGACTAGCGGGAGCACAGATACGCAGTATTTT CASSRWTSGSTDTQYF
TRBJ1-2 many TRBV29-1 NA TGCAGCGTCGAGGGCAGCGAATCTTTACCTTATGGCTACACCTTC CSVEGSESLPYGYTF
TRBJ1-1 NA TRBV7-9 TRBD1 TGTGCCAGCAGTATACAGGGGGCCACTGAAGCTTTCTTT CASSIQGATEAFF
TRBJ2-7 NA TRBV21-1 NA TGTGCCAGCAGCAACCGGGTGTCCTACGAGCAGTACTTC CASSNRVSYEQYF
TRBJ1-1 NA TRBV5-1 TRBD1 TGCGCCAGCAGCTCCAGGACAGGGAGCGATGAAGCTTTCTTT CASSSRTGSDEAFF
TRBJ2-5 NA TRBV24-1 NA TGTGCCACCAGTGAGCCCGGGAGATCCCAAGAGACCCAGTACTTC CATSEPGRSQETQYF
TRBJ2-2 NA TRBV30 NA TGTGCCTCCCCAGGTTACACCGGGGAGCTGTTTTTT CASPGYTGELFF